This T cell receptor beta chain was captured in a study of tumor-infiltrating lymphocytes in primary liver carcinoma. The study, taken as a whole, reports: Because the samples were bulk unsorted, the study did not compare CD4+ and CD8+ repertoires. Significantly greater top-250-clone fractions characterized tumors relative to blood (p = 0.039).

As to this clonotype: The antigen is unknown. A read error may produce the germline difference seen at one junction end.

Reverse transcription of around 500 ng total RNA with a constant-region primer produced TCR beta cDNA. A slightly modified ARM-PCR protocol with three nested multiplex PCR rounds produced these TCR beta libraries. MiXCR was run by TCRdb on the multiplex PCR reads, yielding one entry per CDR3 protein. The sample shows 300,000 to 350,000 distinct CDR3 sequences, around three fifths of them seen only once. The authors took blood RNA from unsorted whole blood and also extracted germline DNA. Preoperatively, 4 to 5 milliliters of peripheral blood were collected. Sequenced material: peripheral blood. The sequence derives from a man aged 35 to 55 with primary liver carcinoma and hepatitis B virus infection.

CDR3 coding DNA: TGTGCCAGCAGTTACCTCCGGGAGACTAATGGAAAACTGTTCTTT. Amino acids: CASSYLRETNGKLFF. This chain links TRBV6-6 with TRBJ1-4, with D uncertain. Germline V gives CDR1 MNHNY, CDR2 SVGAGI (reference sequence). This CDR3 has 15 residues.